The T cell receptor (beta chain) under discussion was sequenced for a study of identical twins. Points on this clonotype: As yet, its antigen is unknown.

Points from the study as a whole: Invariant T cells like MAIT and iNKT could partly confound the zero-insertion analyses. Insertions were fewer in abundant cord blood beta clonotypes, whereas memory repertoires showed none of this pattern.

The germline V gene encodes CDR1 ENHRY and CDR2 SYGVKD. J gave up 4 bases and V 5 bases, and 7 bases lay outside the gene matches. This CDR3 has 15 amino acids. TCRdb used MiXCR to reprocess the 5' RACE reads, holding one entry per CDR3 protein. The sample carries approximately 590,000 distinct CDR3 sequences, around 9.6% recorded once. These sequences were also reported in another study, on yellow fever vaccine responses in identical twins.

This sequence originates from a woman under 30 in good health. Sequenced: PBMCs. The chain links TRBV10-3 to TRBJ2-5; 10 bases map to TRBD1. CDR3 region: CAISSRDRGRETQYF. CDR3 nucleotides: TGTGCCATCAGTTCCCGGGACAGGGGTCGAGAGACCCAGTACTTC.